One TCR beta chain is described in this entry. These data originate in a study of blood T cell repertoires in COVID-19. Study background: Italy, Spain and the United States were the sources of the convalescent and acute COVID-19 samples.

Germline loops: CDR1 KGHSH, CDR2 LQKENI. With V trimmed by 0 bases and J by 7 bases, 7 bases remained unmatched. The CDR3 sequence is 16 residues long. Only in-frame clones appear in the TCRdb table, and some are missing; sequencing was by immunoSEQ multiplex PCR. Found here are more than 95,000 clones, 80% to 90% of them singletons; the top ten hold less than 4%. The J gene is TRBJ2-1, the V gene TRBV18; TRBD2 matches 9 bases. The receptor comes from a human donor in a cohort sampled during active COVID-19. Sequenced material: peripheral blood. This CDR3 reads CASSPPQREVVNEQFF. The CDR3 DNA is TGTGCCAGCTCACCACCGCAGCGGGAGGTTGTGAATGAGCAGTTCTTC.